The T cell receptor (beta chain) described here comes from a study of blood T cell repertoires in COVID-19. Study summary: Whether acute or convalescent, the COVID-19 samples came from the United States, Italy and Spain. T cells, B-cell-depleted T cells, or PBMCs provided the cDNA or gDNA that served as material.

The authors' processing: Reference gene primers were amplified, and this amplification served to estimate nucleated cell counts. Clones were sequenced by immunoSEQ multiplex PCR, and TCRdb holds only the in-frame ones, with some missing. V, J and clone size derive from that table, while D and trimming were established from the DNA sequence. The table lists approximately 110,000 clones, just over 70% of them singletons. CDR3 length: 15 amino acids. Germline V CDR1 and CDR2: SGHAT, FQNNGV. V lost 2 bases and J lost 4, with 14 bases in between. Material: peripheral blood. V gene TRBV11-2 combines with J gene TRBJ2-5, with D perhaps TRBD2 (6 bases). The receptor comes from a human donor with acute or convalescent COVID-19. The donor label of this sample is uncertain. CDR3 DNA sequence: TGTGCCAGCAGCTTAATTTATGCGGGGAGAGAGACCCAGTACTTC. Translating gives CASSLIYAGRETQYF.